The 24 T cell receptor beta chains given below trace back to one sample, sequenced in a study of cytomegalovirus exposure and HLA in healthy donors. The study ran its PCR with 60 Vbeta and 13 Jbeta primers. Measured with immunoSEQ multiplex PCR; TCRdb has only the in-frame clones, and not every one. The table shows more than 90,000 clones, with around 80% occurring only once. The sequenced sample was PBMCs. The receptors shown here come from a man aged 30 to 39 in good health and CMV-seropositive.

The chain is built from TRBV10-3 and TRBJ2-1; 7 bases map to TRBD1. The V segment lost 11 bases and the J segment 10 bases; nucleotides outside the gene matches: 17. CDR3 length equals 14 residues. Germline loops: CDR1 ENHRY, CDR2 SYGVKD. Here the CDR3 reads CAVRVTGVNREQFF. The CDR3 nucleotides are TGTGCCGTGCGGGTTACAGGGGTCAACAGGGAGCAGTTCTTC.

The sample holds a few counts of this clone. The chain is built from TRBV5-1 and TRBJ1-4, with 7 positions matching TRBD1. The CDR3 spans 15 residues. Trimming at V came to 0 bases and at J to 6 bases, leaving 5 bases not matched to a gene. Germline V gene data show CDR1 as SGHRS and CDR2 as YFSETQ. The CDR3 nucleotides are TGCGCCAGCAGCTTGGCCGGGACAGAAGATGAAAAACTGTTTTTT. This translates into CASSLAGTEDEKLFF.

This chain links TRBV4-1 with TRBJ1-3; 9 positions match TRBD1. V lost 0 bases to trimming and J lost 0 bases; unmatched junction nucleotides: 9. The CDR3 extends over 19 amino acids. Germline CDR1 reads MGHRA; CDR2 reads YSYEKL. The CDR3 loop is CASSQEGGDRDPSGNTIYF. CDR3 DNA: TGCGCCAGCAGCCAAGAAGGTGGGGACAGGGACCCCTCTGGAAACACCATATATTTT.

This clone has just a few counts. The J gene is TRBJ2-2, the V gene TRBV5-1; 8 bases align to TRBD1. The V segment lost 2 bases and the J segment 2 bases; nucleotides outside the gene matches: 2. CDR1 and CDR2 from the germline V gene are SGHRS and YFSETQ. This CDR3 contains 15 residues. The CDR3 loop is CASSFRGRNTGELFF. In DNA, the CDR3 is TGCGCCAGCAGCTTCAGGGGGCGCAACACCGGGGAGCTGTTTTTT.

This rearrangement joins TRBV7-6 to TRBJ2-2, with TRBD2 identical over 12 bases. The CDR3 is made up of 16 amino acids. Germline V gene lookup returns CDR1 SGHVS and CDR2 FNYEAQ. J was trimmed by 7 bases and V by 7 bases; bases with no gene match: 10. CDR3 protein: CASTPVLAGGFGELFF. The CDR3 region has the DNA TGTGCCAGCACCCCCGTGCTAGCGGGGGGGTTCGGGGAGCTGTTTTTT.

The V call is TRBV9, the J call TRBJ2-5; 7 bases align to TRBD1. The CDR3 totals 15 residues. Germline V gene sequence: CDR1 SGDLS, CDR2 YYNGEE. With 0 bases clipped from V and 2 bases from J, the junction kept 4 bases outside the gene matches. The CDR3 sequence: CASSVAPGGQETQYF. The CDR3, as DNA: TGTGCCAGCAGCGTAGCTCCAGGGGGACAAGAGACCCAGTACTTC.

The gene calls are TRBV28 and TRBJ1-2, with D unclear. Germline assignment: CDR1 MDHEN and CDR2 SYDVKM. With 1 base removed from V and 4 bases from J, the gap between germline ends came to 10 bases. The CDR3 totals 14 residues. The CDR3 region is CASSLSQGGYGYTF. In nucleotides, the CDR3 is TGTGCCAGCAGTTTATCGCAAGGAGGCTATGGCTACACCTTC.

The chain carries TRBV5-1 and TRBJ2-7, with TRBD1 identical over 7 bases. The CDR3 loop spans 14 amino acids. The junction had 6 bases not matched to a gene; V was cut back by 3 bases and J by 3 bases. The germline gives CDR1 SGHRS, CDR2 YFSETQ. In DNA form, the CDR3 reads TGCGCCAGCAGCTGGGGGACAGACAGCTACGAGCAGTACTTC. This gives the protein CASSWGTDSYEQYF. Drawing the rest from reference TRBV5-1 and TRBJ2-7, the complete variable domain is KAGVTQTPRYLIKTRGQQVTLSCSPISGHRSVSWYQQTPGQGLQFLFEYFSETQRNKGNFPGRFSGRQFSNSRSEMNVSTLELGDSALYLCASSWGTDSYEQYFGPGTRLTVT.

The gene calls are TRBV7-2 and TRBJ1-4; a weak D match, TRBD1 (5 bases). Germline-derived CDR1 and CDR2 are SGHTA and FQGNSA. The ends were cut back, 5 bases at V and 1 base at J, with 11 bases in the middle. The CDR3 spans 15 residues. The CDR3 DNA reads as TGTGCCAGCAGCCTCATGGGGGGAACTAATGAAAAACTGTTTTTT. This sequence encodes CASSLMGGTNEKLFF.

The chain joins TRBV7-9 to TRBJ2-7, with 10 bases that match TRBD1. With V trimmed by 4 bases and J by 4 bases, 4 bases remained unmatched. Germline-derived CDR1 and CDR2 are SEHNR and FQNEAQ (reference sequence). This CDR3 contains 14 residues. The CDR3 sequence is CASSWGQGIYEQYF. Written as DNA, the CDR3 is TGTGCCAGCAGCTGGGGACAGGGGATTTACGAGCAGTACTTC. Filled out from reference TRBV7-9 and TRBJ2-7, the complete variable domain reads DTGVSQNPRHKITKRGQNVTFRCDPISEHNRLYWYRQTLGQGPEFLTYFQNEAQLEKSRLLSDRFSAERPKGSFSTLEIQRTEQGDSAMYLCASSWGQGIYEQYFGPGTRLTVT.

This clone was detected only once. The rearrangement uses TRBV9 and TRBJ2-2; 7 bases are shared with TRBD1. The trim removed 4 bases at V and 1 base at J, leaving 16 bases unmatched. Germline V gene lookup returns CDR1 SGDLS and CDR2 YYNGEE. The CDR3 runs 19 residues. This CDR3 is CASSPNPSGQVLNTGELFF. Written as DNA, the CDR3 is TGTGCCAGCAGCCCCAACCCCAGCGGACAGGTCCTGAACACCGGGGAGCTGTTTTTT.

This clone appeared a single time. This chain joins TRBV19 and TRBJ2-7, with TRBD2 matching 11 bases. This CDR3 has 15 residues. Trimming cost V 3 bases and J 5 bases; bases outside gene matches: 6. Germline lookup yields CDR1 LNHDA and CDR2 SQIVND (reference sequence). CDR3 bases: TGTGCCAGTAGTATCAGGACTAGCGGGCGAAACGAGCAGTACTTC. Protein sequence: CASSIRTSGRNEQYF.

The chain links TRBV28 to TRBJ2-1; D is possibly TRBD2 (6 bases). This CDR3 contains 16 residues. Germline CDR1 MDHEN, CDR2 SYDVKM. The V gene lost 5 bases and the J gene lost 8 bases, with 22 bases spanning the gap. In nucleotides, the CDR3 is TGTGCCAGCAGTCCCCCTGGAGGCGGGGCCGGGGATGAGCAGTTCTTC. It is translated as CASSPPGGGAGDEQFF.

This clone was detected only once. The rearrangement joins TRBV28 to TRBJ2-3; maybe TRBD2 (10 bases). Germline V gene lookup returns CDR1 MDHEN and CDR2 SYDVKM. This CDR3 region has 20 residues. Trimming pared 8 bases from V and 2 bases from J, leaving 32 bases between. The CDR3 protein is CASPASGQGLLAGPTDTQYF. The CDR3 DNA is TGTGCCAGCCCCGCCTCGGGACAGGGTCTACTAGCGGGGCCCACAGATACGCAGTATTTT.

The chain joins TRBV6-5 to TRBJ2-7; the match to TRBD2 covers 7 bases. CDR3 size: 15 residues. Germline loops: CDR1 MNHEY, CDR2 SVGAGI. The J segment lost 3 bases and the V segment lost 6 bases, leaving 11 bases of the junction unmatched. The CDR3 DNA follows: TGTGCCAGCAGACACGGCGGGGAGGGAAACTACGAGCAGTACTTC. Translating it yields CASRHGGEGNYEQYF.

J is TRBJ1-1 and V is TRBV4-2, with D tentatively TRBD1 (6 bases). V was clipped by 0 bases and J by 5 bases, with 13 bases between them. The CDR3 extends over 15 amino acids. In germline, CDR1 is LGHNA, CDR2 YNFKEQ. The CDR3: CASSQDWGGRTEAFF. The CDR3 nucleotides read TGTGCCAGCAGCCAAGATTGGGGGGGCCGGACTGAAGCTTTCTTT.

This clone was seen a few times. The chain employs TRBV9 and TRBJ2-3; tentative D call: TRBD2 (5 bases). Trimming removed 0 bases at V and 6 bases at J, with 8 bases between. Germline CDR1 and CDR2: SGDLS and YYNGEE. CDR3 length: 13 residues. In DNA, the CDR3 is TGTGCCAGCAGCGTAGGAGGGTATGATACGCAGTATTTT. The encoded protein is CASSVGGYDTQYF.

CDR3 DNA: TGTGCCACCCGGGCACAGGGGTCTAGGGAGCCCCAGCATTTT. Its translation: CATRAQGSREPQHF. The chain combines TRBV19 with TRBJ1-5; 7 bases fit TRBD1. Trimming took 10 bases from V and 8 from J; bases not matched to a gene: 14. The length of the CDR3 is 14 residues. Germline assignment: CDR1 LNHDA and CDR2 SQIVND (reference sequence).

The V gene is TRBV5-4, the J gene TRBJ2-1, with TRBD2 matching over 8 bases. In germline, CDR1 is SGHNT, CDR2 YYREEE (reference sequence). The CDR3 has 17 residues. Trimming removed 4 bases from V and 1 base from J; junction bases left unmatched: 10. The CDR3: CASSKSIAGGSYNEQFF. The CDR3 nucleotides are TGTGCCAGCAGCAAGAGCATCGCGGGGGGATCCTACAATGAGCAGTTCTTC.

The chain is built from TRBV2 and TRBJ1-2, with D possibly being TRBD1 (6 bases). The length of the CDR3 is 15 residues. The germline gives CDR1 SNHLY, CDR2 FYNNEI. Trimming took 4 bases from V and 6 from J, leaving 18 bases between them. CDR3 loop: CASSGGLMSGDGYTF. DNA of the CDR3: TGTGCCAGCAGTGGGGGGCTAATGAGTGGGGATGGCTACACCTTC.

The rearrangement links TRBV5-1 to TRBJ2-2; D unclear. CDR1 is SGHRS and CDR2 is YFSETQ in the germline V gene. This CDR3 comprises 16 residues. V was clipped by 7 bases and J by 7 bases, with 23 bases between them. In DNA form, the CDR3 reads TGCGCCAGCTCTGCGGAAAGTACTCCCTTAAGCGGGGAGCTGTTTTTT. Translated: CASSAESTPLSGELFF.

The rearrangement links TRBV5-1 to TRBJ2-3; 16 bases are a match to TRBD2. J gave up 0 bases and V 3 bases, and 7 bases lay outside the gene matches. Germline assignment: CDR1 SGHRS and CDR2 YFSETQ. This CDR3 has 19 amino acids. Here the CDR3 DNA reads TGCGCCAGCAGCTCCCCGGGACTAGCGGGGGGGCCTAGCACAGATACGCAGTATTTT. This gives the protein CASSSPGLAGGPSTDTQYF.

This chain uses TRBV7-3 with TRBJ2-2, with D tentatively TRBD2 (6 bases). There are 14 residues in the CDR3. V lost 6 bases, J lost 4 bases, and 12 bases lay in between. CDR1 is SGHTA and CDR2 is FQGTGA in the germline V gene. CDR3 loop: CASRTREVTGELFF. The CDR3 DNA reads TGTGCCAGCAGGACCAGGGAGGTCACCGGGGAGCTGTTTTTT.

This clone was counted only a few times. V usage is TRBV6-6 and J usage is TRBJ1-3; 7 nucleotides match TRBD1. Germline V CDR1 and CDR2: MNHNY, SVGAGI (reference sequence). V was clipped by 8 bases and J by 4 bases; unmatched bases: 2. This CDR3 contains 12 residues. The CDR3 DNA sequence: TGTGCCAGCGGGACAGAGGGAAACACCATATATTTT. This codes for CASGTEGNTIYF.